This T cell receptor (beta chain) was captured by sequencing in a study of tumor and adjacent non-tumor tissue in lung cancer listed by TCRdb under 2018. Regarding the study in general: The cohort included around twelve adenocarcinoma, a couple of squamous cell carcinoma and 1 small cell lung cancer patients. The 15 or so patients were aged roughly 31 to 80 years, included some 10 men and 5 women, and had TNM stage I to III disease. Sequencing produced 130,000,000 or so productive TCRbeta reads in total, an average of about 4 million reads per sample. The study compared bulk TCRbeta repertoires from lung tumor tissue and matched distant non-tumor lung tissue of some 15 lung cancer patients. Some 30 paired specimens, one tumor and one normal lung sample per patient, were profiled by TCRbeta CDR3 sequencing. Here is what the overall study found, with its caveats: Significantly higher TCR diversity (inverse Simpson) was observed in tumor tissue than in normal lung tissue (about 410 vs 180, P = 0.0075, Mann-Whitney U test). Neither the sequencing platform nor unique molecular identifiers are named or mentioned anywhere in the methods. Because peripheral blood was not sequenced, blood TCRbeta repertoires in the lung cancer patients of the study were not examined. Significantly higher TCR diversity was found in younger patients, and higher tumor TCR diversity was associated with shorter overall and disease-free survival. The top 100 clones accounted for a significantly larger cumulative portion of the repertoire in normal lung than in tumor tissue. Only about 15 patients were in the cohort, and the authors stated that larger samples and more detailed clinical data are needed.

The V and J ends are trimmed by 8 bases and 0 bases, leaving 8 bases between them. CDR1 and CDR2, per the germline V gene (reference sequence), are MNHNY and SVGAGI. The cysteine opens and the phenylalanine closes a CDR3 of 12 amino acids. The entry retains the CDR3 DNA only, 36 bases that are in frame from base 1. Libraries were built with multiplex PCR. The sequencer listed for this sample is Illumina HiSeq 2500. TCRbeta libraries were constructed through three rounds of nested PCR with primers (Table S4) according to protocols adapted from ARM-PCR. PCR products of 200-500 bp were gel-excised and purified with the QIAquick gel extraction kit before sequencing. Concerning the study's data processing: Trimmomatic was used to clean the reads, FLASH merged the cleaned reads into complete CDR3 sequences, and MiTCR assigned the sequences to V(D)J germline segments. VDJtools was used to compute clonal diversity as the inverse Simpson's index. In-frame sequences lacking a premature stop codon were counted as productive reads. TCRdb's own reprocessing of the public reads used fastp at Q25 and MiXCR and kept productive beta chains. Each entry merges the rows of one CDR3 protein and shows their most common DNA and genes. TCRdb's processing, not the study's, gives the V and J calls here. This sample is represented by 100,000 to 150,000 distinct CDR3 sequences; 55% to 75% of them were singletons. The ten largest account for about 13% of the sample.

RNA was extracted from bulk unsorted tissue and checked for quality with a NanoDrop ND-1000 and an Agilent 2100. Newly diagnosed lung cancer patients without prior chemotherapy who had been admitted for thoracic surgery in China between August and November 2014 were enrolled as donors. The study excluded patients who had received radiotherapy or chemotherapy before or who had another cancer at the same time. Pieces of surgical tissue measuring roughly 1-2.1 cm3 were kept in RNAlater solution and held at -80 degrees C until needed. This clonotype was seen at least ten times. Its binding antigen is unknown. The sample holds no much larger clone one base away, and base qualities are not on file.

The chain links TRBV6-6 with TRBJ2-7; the D gene lacks a confident call. The receptor's source is a man aged 25-45 years with non-small cell lung cancer. Sequenced: lung tumor tissue. DNA sequence: TGTGCCAGCGAAGGGATCTCCTACGAGCAGTACTTC. This yields the protein CASEGISYEQYF.